Below, 10 T cell receptor beta chains from the same sample are listed, as sequenced in a study of blood T cell repertoires in COVID-19. Profiling relied on immunoSEQ multiplex PCR, and the TCRdb table lists in-frame clones only, not all of them. This sample has under 200,000 clones; approximately 85% occur once, and the top ten carry 5.6%. Sequenced sample: PBMCs or T cells enriched from blood (not recorded which). The receptors originated from a man aged 40-50 years with acute COVID-19.

The chain is built from TRBV9 and TRBJ1-3; maybe TRBD1 (6 bases). This CDR3 is built from 16 residues. The germline V gene has CDR1 SGDLS and CDR2 YYNGEE. Trimming left V 2 bases short and J 0 bases short, with 12 bases between. CDR3 residues: CASSVSTGRSGNTIYF. The CDR3 DNA reads TGTGCCAGCAGCGTCTCGACAGGCCGCTCTGGAAACACCATATATTTT.

The chain recombines TRBV20-1 with TRBJ1-1; D is unresolved. CDR3 length: 12 amino acids. CDR1 DFQATT and CDR2 SNEGSKA come from the germline V gene (reference sequence). The ends were cut back, 3 bases at V and 5 bases at J, with 10 bases in the middle. CDR3 DNA: TGCAGTGCTAGTATTGCAGGAACTGAAGCTTTCTTT. This encodes CSASIAGTEAFF.

This clone was seen a few times. The chain links TRBV14 to TRBJ2-1; no clear D. The CDR3 is 15 residues long. Looked up from germline, CDR1 is SGHDN and CDR2 is FVKESK. Deletions cut 1 base from V and 3 bases from J, with 10 bases between. This CDR3 is CASSQGAWFYNEQFF. The DNA of the CDR3 is TGTGCCAGCAGCCAAGGGGCTTGGTTCTACAATGAGCAGTTCTTC.

V is TRBV9 and J is TRBJ1-6; D is unclear. CDR3 size: 14 residues. Germline V lookup: CDR1 SGDLS, CDR2 YYNGEE. V lost 0 bases, J lost 5 bases, and 6 bases lay in between. The CDR3 sequence is CASSVGTDNSPLHF. DNA of the CDR3: TGTGCCAGCAGCGTAGGAACGGATAATTCACCCCTCCACTTT.

A single count supports this clone. The rearrangement links TRBV2 to TRBJ2-7, with 10 bases matching TRBD2. Germline values: CDR1 SNHLY, CDR2 FYNNEI. This CDR3 contains 15 residues. J was trimmed by 3 bases and V by 7 bases; bases with no gene match: 9. CDR3 loop: CASIPPSGSIYEQYF. In nucleotides, the CDR3 is TGTGCCAGCATTCCCCCTAGCGGGAGTATCTACGAGCAGTACTTC.

The J gene is TRBJ2-1, the V gene TRBV28, with 10 bases lining up with TRBD2. The CDR3 has 16 residues. The J segment lost 6 bases and the V segment lost 8 bases, leaving 13 bases of the junction unmatched. Germline V lookup: CDR1 MDHEN, CDR2 SYDVKM. CDR3 in amino acids: CASLSSGTSDSNEQFF. CDR3 DNA: TGTGCCAGCCTTTCATCGGGGACTAGCGATTCCAATGAGCAGTTCTTC.

This chain links TRBV18 with TRBJ1-3; TRBD1 is a possible D gene (6 bases). V lost 3 bases and J 0 bases, leaving 12 bases between the germline ends. Germline V gene data show CDR1 as KGHSH and CDR2 as LQKENI. The CDR3 contains 16 residues. DNA for the CDR3: TGTGCCAGCTCACCTCCCAACAGGGACTCTGGAAACACCATATATTTT. This codes for CASSPPNRDSGNTIYF.

This clone was seen a single time. The CDR3 loop is CASSSSQGEKLFF. The CDR3 DNA follows: TGCGCCAGCAGCTCATCACAGGGTGAAAAACTGTTTTTT. The chain joins TRBV5-1 to TRBJ1-4, with D possibly TRBD1 on 6 matching bases. The CDR3 loop spans 13 amino acids. V lost 3 bases, J lost 7 bases, and 10 bases lay in between. Germline assignment: CDR1 SGHRS and CDR2 YFSETQ.

J is TRBJ2-3 and V is TRBV7-8; 7 nucleotides agree with TRBD2. The V gene end was trimmed by 8 bases and the J gene end by 5 bases; junction bases not matched to a gene: 10. Germline V lookup: CDR1 SGHVS, CDR2 FQNEAQ. The CDR3 loop spans 14 amino acids. DNA of the CDR3: TGTGCCAGCGGGAGGGCCGGGTTTCAAGATACGCAGTATTTT. As protein: CASGRAGFQDTQYF.

This clone occurred once. The chain employs TRBV3-1 (or the pseudogene TRBV3-2) and TRBJ2-3; 9 nucleotides match TRBD2. The CDR3 is 14 amino acids. Germline CDR1 reads LGHDT; CDR2 reads YNNKEL (reference sequence). V lost 4 bases to trimming and J lost 5 bases; unmatched junction nucleotides: 4. The CDR3 region has the DNA TGTGCCAGCAGCCTTGGAGCGGGAGGAGATACGCAGTATTTT. Its protein product is CASSLGAGGDTQYF.